The 10 T cell receptor beta chains in this list originate from one sample, sequenced in a study of control samples from healthy donors and cancer patients. Data came from immunoSEQ multiplex PCR; TCRdb stores just in-frame clones and leaves some out. Of roughly 400,000 clones in the sample, more than 80% were seen once. What was sequenced was PBMCs. Source of these receptors: a middle-aged man with head and neck cancer.

This sequence joins TRBV12-2 and TRBJ2-1; the table's D call, TRBD2, was not checked against the DNA. TRBV12-2 is a known pseudogene. This CDR3 is 18 amino acids long. CDR3 DNA sequence: TGTGCAAGTCGCTTAGGGCTAGCGGGAGTGAACTCCTACAATGAGCAGTTCTTC. Protein sequence: CASRLGLAGVNSYNEQFF.

V and J are TRBV28 and TRBJ1-1; the D gene is possibly TRBD1 (5 bases). The CDR3 runs to 14 residues. V gave up 4 bases and J gave up 0 bases, with 9 bases separating them. From germline, CDR1 is MDHEN and CDR2 SYDVKM. The CDR3 sequence is CASSWRQMNTEAFF. For the CDR3, the DNA is TGTGCCAGCAGTTGGCGACAGATGAACACTGAAGCTTTCTTT. Supplemented by reference TRBV28 and TRBJ1-1, the full variable domain reads DVKVTQSSRYLVKRTGEKVFLECVQDMDHENMFWYRQDPGLGLRLIYFSYDVKMKEKGDIPEGYSVSREKKERFSLILESASTNQTSMYLCASSWRQMNTEAFFGQGTRLTVV.

In DNA, the CDR3 is TGTGCCAGCAGTTTTCTAGGGACAGGGGCCCAAGAGACCCAGTACTTC. Amino acids: CASSFLGTGAQETQYF. The chain has TRBV27 and TRBJ2-5; 10 bases match TRBD1. Germline trimming cut 3 bases from V and 1 base from J; bases unmatched to any gene: 5. Germline lookup yields CDR1 MNHEY and CDR2 SMNVEV (reference sequence). This CDR3 spans 16 amino acids.

Of note for this clone: The junction does not match germline at one end; this may be a read error. The V and J genes are TRBV10-1 and TRBJ2-5, with unresolved D. The CDR3 length is 13 residues. CDR1 and CDR2 from the germline V gene are WNHNN and SYGVQD (reference sequence). The CDR3 bases are TGCGCCAGTTCCCAGATGATCCAAGGGACCCAGTACTTC. This encodes CASSQMIQGTQYF.

The V gene is TRBV18, the J gene TRBJ1-1; tentative D call: TRBD1 (5 bases). CDR1 and CDR2 from the germline V gene are KGHSH and LQKENI. Trimming removed 1 base at V and 6 bases at J, with 15 bases between. CDR3 length: 15 residues. CDR3 bases: TGTGCCAGCTCACCACTGGCGACAGAGAGCTCTGAAGCTTTCTTT. Its translation is CASSPLATESSEAFF.

The chain recombines TRBV5-4 with TRBJ2-3, with 9 bases that match TRBD2. CDR1 is SGHNT, CDR2 YYREEE, per germline (reference sequence). After removal of 2 bases from V and 5 bases from J, the junction contained 6 bases not matched to a gene. CDR3 length: 15 residues. This CDR3 reads CASSFSGGYRDTQYF. In nucleotides, the CDR3 is TGTGCCAGCAGCTTTAGCGGGGGCTACCGAGATACGCAGTATTTT.

The chain has TRBV5-5 and TRBJ1-5, with D maybe TRBD1 (6 bases). V lost 0 bases, J lost 3 bases, and 10 bases lay in between. The CDR3 is 15 amino acids. Germline V gene lookup returns CDR1 SGHKS and CDR2 YYEKEE (reference sequence). CDR3 residues: CASSLVAGDNQPQHF. As DNA, the CDR3 is TGTGCCAGCAGCTTGGTGGCAGGGGACAATCAGCCCCAGCATTTT.

The V call is TRBV11-3, the J call TRBJ2-2; D possibly matches TRBD1 or TRBD2 (5 bases each). The V gene's germline CDR1 is SGHNT and CDR2 YENEEA. Trimming left V 2 bases short and J 5 bases short, with 12 bases between. The length of the CDR3 is 15 residues. CDR3 bases: TGTGCCAGCAGCTTAACATACTGGGGGACCGGGGAGCTGTTTTTT. This codes for CASSLTYWGTGELFF. The full variable domain, in which reference TRBV11-3 and TRBJ2-2 provide the parts outside the CDR3, is EAGVVQSPRYKIIEKKQPVAFWCNPISGHNTLYWYLQNLGQGPELLIRYENEEAVDDSQLPKDRFSAERLKGVDSTLKIQPAELGDSAVYLCASSLTYWGTGELFFGEGSRLTVL.

The chain links TRBV6-6 to TRBJ2-2, with D perhaps matching TRBD1 (6 bases). The CDR3 length is 14 residues. Trimming pared 5 bases from V and 1 base from J, leaving 8 bases between. CDR1 and CDR2 (germline): MNHNY, SVGAGI (reference sequence). The CDR3 nucleotides are TGTGCCAGCAGTGAGGGGGAGAACACCGGGGAGCTGTTTTTT. Its protein product is CASSEGENTGELFF.

This sequence joins TRBV2 and TRBJ1-5; D may be TRBD1 (6 bases). Trimming took off 4 bases at V and 6 bases at J, with 13 bases between the two ends. Germline V gene lookup returns CDR1 SNHLY and CDR2 FYNNEI. This CDR3 region has 14 residues. The DNA of the CDR3 is TGTGCCAGCAGTGGTTACAGGGTAGGTCAGCCCCAGCATTTT. This sequence encodes CASSGYRVGQPQHF.